The 15 T cell receptor beta chains presented below share a single source sample, sequenced in a study of cytomegalovirus exposure and HLA in healthy donors. PCR used 60 Vbeta primers and 13 Jbeta primers. The table came from immunoSEQ multiplex PCR; TCRdb's copy has only in-frame clones and leaves some out. The table counts under 75,000 clones; approximately 2.4% lies in the top ten. Material: PBMCs. The receptors here all came from a female donor in good health and CMV-seropositive.

The J gene is TRBJ1-5, the V gene TRBV7-2, with D perhaps TRBD1 (6 bases). The CDR3 spans 13 residues. The V and J ends lost 1 base and 6 bases respectively, with 7 bases between them. Germline V gives CDR1 SGHTA, CDR2 FQGNSA. CDR3 region: CASSLGGGQPQHF. CDR3 sequence (DNA): TGTGCCAGCAGCTTAGGAGGGGGTCAGCCCCAGCATTTT.

The rearrangement joins TRBV7-2 to TRBJ1-2; no clear D. Trimming took off 5 bases at V and 8 bases at J, with 15 bases between the two ends. CDR3 length: 13 residues. Germline CDR1 and CDR2: SGHTA and FQGNSA. The CDR3 coding sequence is TGTGCCAGCAGCCCGGCCCGTGTGGAGGGCTACACCTTC. Its translation: CASSPARVEGYTF.

Written as DNA, the CDR3 is TGCAGCGTTGAAACGGGACAGGGGGGCAATGAGCAGTTCTTC. Amino acid sequence: CSVETGQGGNEQFF. The V call is TRBV29-1, the J call TRBJ2-1; 11 nucleotides align to TRBD1. Germline V gene sequence: CDR1 SQVTM, CDR2 ANQGSEA. After removal of 2 bases from V and 6 bases from J, the junction contained 3 bases not matched to a gene. The CDR3 covers 14 residues.

A remark on this clone: One end of the junction varies from germline; a read error may be responsible. The chain couples TRBV9 to TRBJ1-1, with D unresolved. This CDR3 is 14 amino acids long. Germline loops: CDR1 SGDLS, CDR2 YYNGEE. Here the CDR3 DNA reads TGTGCCAGCAGCGTAGGTCCGGAGAACACTGAAGATTTCTTT. This gives the protein CASSVGPENTEDFF.

The V gene is TRBV7-9, the J gene TRBJ2-7; D is unclear. Trimming cost V 2 bases and J 2 bases, with 10 bases left between them. This CDR3 comprises 14 residues. Germline CDR1 reads SEHNR; CDR2 reads FQNEAQ (reference sequence). The CDR3 spells CASSLRSSTYEQYF. DNA for the CDR3: TGTGCCAGCAGCTTAAGATCCAGTACCTACGAGCAGTACTTC.

V gene TRBV7-2 combines with J gene TRBJ2-1; TRBD1 aligns across 8 bases. This CDR3 has 16 amino acids. V lost 5 bases and J lost 8; bases outside the gene matches: 14. CDR1 and CDR2 from the germline V gene are SGHTA and FQGNSA. CDR3 residues: CASSPEAVDRDDEQFF. The CDR3 coding sequence is TGTGCCAGCAGCCCTGAAGCCGTGGACAGGGACGATGAGCAGTTCTTC.

This chain joins TRBV4-2 and TRBJ2-1; the D is unclear. The V end was cut by 0 bases, the J end by 3 bases, with 15 bases between. The length of the CDR3 is 17 residues. The V gene's germline CDR1 is LGHNA and CDR2 YNFKEQ. The CDR3 bases are TGTGCCAGCAGCCAAGACCTTATGGAGCGAGTCTACAATGAGCAGTTCTTC. This encodes CASSQDLMERVYNEQFF.

The CDR3 loop is CASSMMGALNTEAFF. The CDR3 DNA follows: TGTGCCAGTAGTATGATGGGGGCCCTGAACACTGAAGCTTTCTTT. V gene TRBV19 combines with J gene TRBJ1-1; possibly TRBD1 for D (6 bases). CDR1 is LNHDA and CDR2 is SQIVND in the germline V gene (reference sequence). The CDR3 is 15 amino acids. Trimming took off 3 bases at V and 0 bases at J, with 11 bases between the two ends.

This rearrangement joins TRBV4-1 to TRBJ2-1; TRBD2 agrees at 7 bases. V shed 1 base and J 5 bases; nucleotides not matched to a gene: 17. From germline, CDR1 is MGHRA and CDR2 YSYEKL. The length of the CDR3 is 19 residues. CDR3 nucleotides: TGCGCCAGCAGCCAAGCCCCCGCCCTCCTTTCAGCGGGGCACAATGAGCAGTTCTTC. Its protein product is CASSQAPALLSAGHNEQFF.

The chain joins TRBV5-1 to TRBJ2-7; TRBD1 might be the D (6 bases). The CDR3 extends over 13 amino acids. The germline V gene encodes CDR1 SGHRS and CDR2 YFSETQ. Trimming pared 3 bases from V and 3 bases from J, leaving 10 bases between. CDR3 bases: TGCGCCAGCAGCTCAAGGGACATCTACGAGCAGTACTTC. This codes for CASSSRDIYEQYF.

The chain is built from TRBV6-5 and TRBJ2-3; D is unresolved. The CDR3 loop spans 14 amino acids. Between the trimmed V and J ends, which lost 3 bases and 5 bases, there was a span of 12 bases. Looked up from germline, CDR1 is MNHEY and CDR2 is SVGAGI. CDR3 residues: CASSYRVSGDTQYF. The CDR3 DNA sequence: TGTGCCAGCAGTTATCGGGTTTCCGGAGATACGCAGTATTTT.

The chain uses TRBV2 and TRBJ1-1; D is uncertain. CDR3 length: 15 amino acids. CDR1 SNHLY and CDR2 FYNNEI come from the germline V gene. V was trimmed by 2 bases and J by 4 bases, leaving 14 bases between them. The CDR3 DNA reads TGTGCCAGCAGTGAACTGTCAGGATCGGTCACTGAAGCTTTCTTT. Protein sequence: CASSELSGSVTEAFF.

On this clone itself: The junction departs from germline at one end; a sequencing error may be responsible. This chain joins TRBV6-4 and TRBJ1-5; D remains ambiguous. CDR1 and CDR2 from the germline V gene are MRHNA and SNTAGT. This CDR3 has 13 residues. CDR3 region: CASSESSNQHQHF. DNA of the CDR3: TGTGCCAGCAGTGAATCTAGCAATCAGCACCAGCATTTT.

The chain couples TRBV18 to TRBJ2-1; TRBD2 aligns across 11 bases. Germline V gene data show CDR1 as KGHSH and CDR2 as LQKENI. V trimming: 4 bases; J trimming: 5 bases; junction bases outside the gene matches: 4. The CDR3 contains 15 residues. The CDR3 is CASSLLAGAHNEQFF. In DNA, the CDR3 is TGTGCCAGCTCACTACTAGCGGGGGCCCACAATGAGCAGTTCTTC.

The chain links TRBV7-3 to TRBJ1-1, with D possibly matching TRBD1 (5 bases). Germline V gene data show CDR1 as SGHTA and CDR2 as FQGTGA. Trimming pared 4 bases from V and 0 bases from J, leaving 24 bases between. The CDR3 is made up of 19 amino acids. CDR3: CASSSVDTRCPAMNTEAFF. The CDR3, as DNA: TGTGCCAGCAGCTCTGTGGACACGCGATGCCCGGCTATGAACACTGAAGCTTTCTTT.